The 22 T cell receptor beta chains below were found in one sample sequenced in a study of cytomegalovirus exposure and HLA in healthy donors. In the PCR, 60 Vbeta and 13 Jbeta primers were used. Produced via immunoSEQ multiplex PCR; TCRdb's table is partial and in-frame only. The table lists about 160,000 clones, 65% to 90% of them singletons. The sample taken for sequencing was PBMCs. Receptors originate from a man aged 45 to 65 in good health and CMV-seropositive.

Comments on this clone: The identical CDR3 is also encoded by other nucleotide sequences in the sample. The gene calls are TRBV19 and TRBJ1-5; 7 bases line up with TRBD1. Germline V gene data show CDR1 as LNHDA and CDR2 as SQIVND (reference sequence). The V segment lost 8 bases and the J segment 7 bases; nucleotides outside the gene matches: 14. The CDR3 spans 15 residues. DNA for the CDR3: TGTGCCAGTCTCAAATCCTCAGGGGGAATCCAGCCCCAGCATTTT. Its protein product is CASLKSSGGIQPQHF. The full variable domain, with the rest looked up from reference TRBV19 and TRBJ1-5, is DGGITQSPKYLFRKEGQNVTLSCEQNLNHDAMYWYRQDPGQGLRLIYYSQIVNDFQKGDIAEGYSVSREKKESFPLTVTSAQKNPTAFYLCASLKSSGGIQPQHFGDGTRLSIL.

The chain recombines TRBV11-2 with TRBJ2-1; D not resolved. CDR3 length equals 14 residues. Deletions cut 1 base from V and 8 bases from J, with 12 bases between. Per germline, CDR1 SGHAT and CDR2 FQNNGV. DNA for the CDR3: TGTGCCAGCAGCTTAGCCACAGTGTCGTATGAGCAGTTCTTC. This encodes CASSLATVSYEQFF.

This clone was detected only once. The CDR3 nucleotides read TGTGCCATCAGGAAGACTAGCGGGAGGCAGAATGAGCAGTTCTTC. It encodes CAIRKTSGRQNEQFF. This sequence joins TRBV10-3 and TRBJ2-1; 13 bases line up with TRBD2. Looked up from germline, CDR1 is ENHRY and CDR2 is SYGVKD. The CDR3 length is 15 residues. V gave up 6 bases and J gave up 7 bases; unmatched junction bases: 6.

The genes are TRBV25-1 and TRBJ2-1, with TRBD2 matching 12 bases. V shed 3 bases, J shed 1 base, and the junction held 4 bases outside the gene matches. The CDR3 consists of 17 residues. CDR1 and CDR2 (germline): MGHDK, SYGVNS. The CDR3 protein is CASSDDLAGGSYNEQFF. The CDR3 DNA is TGTGCCAGCAGTGATGACCTAGCGGGAGGGTCCTACAATGAGCAGTTCTTC. Together with reference TRBV25-1 and TRBJ2-1, the CDR3 gives the full variable domain: EADIYQTPRYLVIGTGKKITLECSQTMGHDKMYWYQQDPGMELHLIHYSYGVNSTEKGDLSSESTVSRIRTEHFPLTLESARPSHTSQYLCASSDDLAGGSYNEQFFGPGTRLTVL.

The V call is TRBV5-1, the J call TRBJ1-2, with 8 bases matching TRBD1. The V segment lost 0 bases and the J segment 4 bases; nucleotides outside the gene matches: 2. CDR1 is SGHRS, CDR2 YFSETQ, per germline. This CDR3 has 14 amino acids. CDR3 DNA: TGCGCCAGCAGCTTGGGAGGGACAGGCTATGGCTACACCTTC. This encodes CASSLGGTGYGYTF.

V and J are TRBV28 and TRBJ1-3; D ambiguous. The V and J ends lost 3 bases and 1 base respectively, with 10 bases between them. The CDR3 has 15 residues. Germline CDR1 MDHEN, CDR2 SYDVKM. The CDR3 coding sequence is TGTGCCAGCAGTTTGAGGGCCCCTTCTGGAAACACCATATATTTT. Translating it yields CASSLRAPSGNTIYF.

The genes are TRBV5-6 and TRBJ2-3, with D possibly TRBD1 on 5 matching bases. The germline V gene has CDR1 SGHDT and CDR2 YYEEEE. The CDR3 contains 15 residues. Trimming removed 4 bases from V and 1 base from J, with 13 bases in between. The CDR3 region is CASSHWGLGTDTQYF. The CDR3 region has the DNA TGTGCCAGCAGCCATTGGGGCCTTGGCACAGATACGCAGTATTTT.

This rearrangement joins TRBV5-4 to TRBJ2-1, with TRBD2 identical over 9 bases. From germline, CDR1 is SGHNT and CDR2 YYREEE (reference sequence). The CDR3 extends over 15 amino acids. V trimming: 2 bases; J trimming: 4 bases; junction bases outside the gene matches: 4. For the CDR3, the DNA is TGTGCCAGCAGCTTTAGACTAGCGGAATACAATGAGCAGTTCTTC. Translating gives CASSFRLAEYNEQFF.

The chain is built from TRBV6-5 and TRBJ2-2; 10 nucleotides match TRBD1. CDR1 and CDR2 (germline): MNHEY, SVGAGI. The CDR3 sequence is 15 residues long. The junction had 7 bases not matched to a gene; V was cut back by 7 bases and J by 5 bases. This CDR3 reads CASTPDRGVTGELFF. As DNA, the CDR3 is TGTGCCAGCACTCCGGACAGGGGGGTTACCGGGGAGCTGTTTTTT.

The CDR3, as DNA: TGTGCCAGCAGTGCCCTGGGGGGACTAGCGGGAGTAGAGGGCTACAATGAGCAGTTCTTC. This encodes CASSALGGLAGVEGYNEQFF. This chain uses TRBV6-4 with TRBJ2-1; 14 bases are shared with TRBD2. Trimming cost V 4 bases and J 3 bases; bases outside gene matches: 14. CDR1 is MRHNA and CDR2 is SNTAGT in the germline V gene. The length of the CDR3 is 20 residues.

CDR3 bases: TGTGCCAGCAGCCCAACCGGGACAGGGGGCTACGAGCAGTACTTC. The encoded protein is CASSPTGTGGYEQYF. The V gene is TRBV9, the J gene TRBJ2-7, with TRBD1 matching over 11 bases. The germline gives CDR1 SGDLS, CDR2 YYNGEE. The V gene end was trimmed by 4 bases and the J gene end by 3 bases; junction bases not matched to a gene: 6. The CDR3 sequence is 15 residues long.

The chain carries TRBV2 and TRBJ2-7; 8 positions match TRBD1. V gave up 6 bases and J gave up 5 bases; unmatched junction bases: 6. Per germline, CDR1 SNHLY and CDR2 FYNNEI. This CDR3 is 13 amino acids long. The CDR3 sequence is CASRRTGRNEQYV. For the CDR3, the DNA is TGTGCCAGCAGGCGGACAGGGAGGAACGAGCAGTACGTC.

This clone was counted only a few times. The chain couples TRBV5-4 to TRBJ2-2; 7 bases align to TRBD2. The V gene end was trimmed by 3 bases and the J gene end by 2 bases; junction bases not matched to a gene: 7. This CDR3 spans 16 amino acids. Germline V gene sequence: CDR1 SGHNT, CDR2 YYREEE (reference sequence). The CDR3 protein is CASSSGGTLNTGELFF. DNA of the CDR3: TGTGCCAGCAGCTCCGGGGGGACCCTAAACACCGGGGAGCTGTTTTTT.

The chain joins TRBV6-5 to TRBJ2-2; D is ambiguous. CDR3 length equals 12 residues. Germline V gene lookup returns CDR1 MNHEY and CDR2 SVGAGI. Trimming took 3 bases from V and 5 from J, leaving 4 bases between them. CDR3 bases: TGTGCCAGCAGTTATCTAACCGGGGAGCTGTTTTTT. Amino acids: CASSYLTGELFF.

In this sample, this clone turned up once. This rearrangement joins TRBV19 to TRBJ2-1; TRBD1 matches at 11 bases. This CDR3 has 15 amino acids. CDR1 LNHDA and CDR2 SQIVND come from the germline V gene (reference sequence). V trimming: 3 bases; J trimming: 7 bases; junction bases outside the gene matches: 5. DNA for the CDR3: TGTGCCAGTAGTATTGGACAGGGGGCTGTGAATGAGCAGTTCTTC. Protein product: CASSIGQGAVNEQFF.

The chain carries TRBV7-9 and TRBJ2-3; D remains ambiguous. V lost 4 bases to trimming and J lost 7 bases, with 9 bases between them. The CDR3 has 12 residues. Per germline, CDR1 SEHNR and CDR2 FQNEAQ (reference sequence). CDR3 amino acids: CASSSIDNTQYF. The CDR3 DNA reads as TGTGCCAGCAGCTCTATTGATAATACGCAGTATTTT.

The chain joins TRBV6-1 to TRBJ1-5, with a tentative D call TRBD1 (6 bases). Germline V gene lookup returns CDR1 MNHNS and CDR2 SASEGT. This CDR3 contains 14 residues. Trimming removed 5 bases at V and 2 bases at J, with 10 bases between. CDR3 residues: CASSTRTGNQPQHF. The CDR3 region has the DNA TGTGCCAGCAGTACCCGGACAGGCAATCAGCCCCAGCATTTT.

The gene calls are TRBV2 and TRBJ2-5; possibly TRBD1 for D (5 bases). This CDR3 is 10 amino acids long. Germline CDR1 is SNHLY and CDR2 is FYNNEI. V was shortened by 11 bases and J by 5 bases, with 9 bases between the two germline ends. This CDR3 reads CAAGYETQYF. Written as DNA, the CDR3 is TGTGCCGCAGGGTATGAGACCCAGTACTTC.

The chain is built from TRBV7-8 and TRBJ1-5, with TRBD1 matching over 7 bases. This CDR3 has 14 amino acids. After removal of 4 bases from V and 6 bases from J, the junction contained 6 bases not matched to a gene. The germline CDR1 and CDR2 sequences are SGHVS and FQNEAQ. DNA of the CDR3: TGTGCCAGCAGCTCCGACAGGGTAATTCAGCCCCAGCATTTT. The encoded protein is CASSSDRVIQPQHF.

This chain joins TRBV2 and TRBJ2-1, with 11 positions matching TRBD1. Germline V gene data show CDR1 as SNHLY and CDR2 as FYNNEI. The CDR3 is 13 amino acids. Trimming took 8 bases from V and 9 from J; bases not matched to a gene: 6. The CDR3 DNA sequence: TGTGCCAGCGTGAGGACAGGGGGCGGTGAGCAGTTCTTC. Protein product: CASVRTGGGEQFF.

J is TRBJ1-6 and V is TRBV7-2, with D maybe TRBD1 (5 bases). This CDR3 comprises 17 residues. Trimming took 1 base from V and 2 from J, leaving 12 bases between them. The germline CDR1 and CDR2 sequences are SGHTA and FQGNSA. The CDR3 spells CASSLGLRGTYNSPLHF. In DNA, the CDR3 is TGTGCCAGCAGCTTAGGTTTAAGGGGCACCTATAATTCACCCCTCCACTTT.

This chain joins TRBV4-2 and TRBJ2-5; perhaps TRBD1 as D (7 bases). The DNA end is a closer match to TRBJ2-7, so the J assignment may be wrong. The CDR3 consists of 16 residues. CDR1 is LGHNA and CDR2 is YNFKEQ in the germline V gene. CDR3 sequence reads: CASSQDGGTASYEQYF. CDR3 nucleotides: TGTGCCAGCAGCCAAGATGGCGGGACAGCCTCCTACGAGCAGTACTTC.